One and the same sample provided the 27 T cell receptor beta chains below, sequenced in a study of shared clonotypes between healthy human individuals. Profiling relied on immunoSEQ multiplex PCR, and the TCRdb table lists in-frame clones only, not all of them. The table lists roughly 2.5 million clones, approximately 94% of them singletons. The material sequenced was naive CD4+ T cells sorted from blood. Noted subset: CD45RA+ positively selected. These TCRs come from a man aged 18 to 29 in good health.

The chain recombines TRBV10-3 with TRBJ2-2; D gene uncertain. The V and J ends lost 7 bases and 6 bases respectively, with 15 bases between them. The CDR3 totals 14 residues. The germline V gene encodes CDR1 ENHRY and CDR2 SYGVKD. This CDR3 is CAINQSPQPGELFF. The DNA of the CDR3 is TGTGCCATCAACCAATCTCCCCAACCCGGGGAGCTGTTTTTT.

The V gene is TRBV6-5, the J gene TRBJ2-7, with TRBD2 matching 8 bases. The V and J ends lost 5 bases and 3 bases, in that order; junction bases with no gene match: 9. The CDR3 runs 15 residues. Germline V lookup: CDR1 MNHEY, CDR2 SVGAGI. The CDR3 nucleotides are TGTGCCAGCAGTCGGGAAAGCGGGGGCCTCTACGAGCAGTACTTC. It translates to CASSRESGGLYEQYF.

J is TRBJ1-1 and V is TRBV27; D gene ambiguous. Trimming took off 8 bases at V and 1 base at J, with 14 bases between the two ends. The CDR3 is made up of 14 amino acids. CDR1 and CDR2 (germline): MNHEY, SMNVEV (reference sequence). The CDR3 region is CASAPGATNTEAFF. CDR3 coding DNA: TGTGCCAGCGCCCCCGGAGCTACGAACACTGAAGCTTTCTTT.

As to this clone: Other DNA sequences in the same sample also yield this CDR3. The chain is built from TRBV5-1 and TRBJ2-5; D is uncertain. This CDR3 spans 12 amino acids. The germline gives CDR1 SGHRS, CDR2 YFSETQ. The V and J ends lost 1 base and 3 bases respectively, with 4 bases between them. The CDR3 loop is CASSLPKETQYF. CDR3 DNA sequence: TGCGCCAGCAGCTTGCCCAAAGAGACCCAGTACTTC.

This CDR3 reads CASKRTANQPQHF. As DNA, the CDR3 is TGTGCCAGCAAGAGGACAGCAAATCAGCCCCAGCATTTT. The rearrangement joins TRBV28 to TRBJ1-5, with D perhaps TRBD1 (6 bases). V lost 7 bases, J lost 4 bases, and 11 bases lay in between. The germline CDR1 and CDR2 sequences are MDHEN and SYDVKM. The length of the CDR3 is 13 residues.

V usage is TRBV7-3 and J usage is TRBJ2-6; the D is unclear. Germline V gene lookup returns CDR1 SGHTA and CDR2 FQGTGA. The CDR3 sequence is 14 residues long. The V end lost 5 bases, the J end lost 0 bases, and 5 bases lay between the germline ends. DNA for the CDR3: TGTGCCAGCAGCATTAACTCTGGGGCCAACGTCCTGACTTTC. Encoded protein: CASSINSGANVLTF.

CDR3 coding DNA: TGCAGCGTTGATTGGGGGTCGAGTGTGAACACTGAAGCTTTCTTT. This sequence encodes CSVDWGSSVNTEAFF. This rearrangement joins TRBV29-1 to TRBJ1-1, with D tentatively TRBD1 (5 bases). Trimming shortened V by 3 bases and J by 0 bases, and 14 bases separated the two germline ends. Germline loops: CDR1 SQVTM, CDR2 ANQGSEA. The CDR3 is made up of 15 amino acids.

This sequence joins TRBV5-1 and TRBJ2-3; TRBD1 matches at 7 bases. The CDR3 totals 15 residues. The V segment lost 5 bases and the J segment 6 bases; nucleotides outside the gene matches: 12. The germline gives CDR1 SGHRS, CDR2 YFSETQ. The CDR3 loop reads CASSSQGIRGDTQYF. In nucleotides, the CDR3 is TGCGCCAGCAGTTCACAGGGGATCAGAGGGGATACGCAGTATTTT.

This clone was seen only once. This chain links TRBV28 with TRBJ1-4, with unresolved D. This CDR3 has 14 residues. V lost 4 bases and J 3 bases, leaving 9 bases between the germline ends. CDR1 is MDHEN, CDR2 SYDVKM, per germline. CDR3 sequence (DNA): TGTGCCAGCAGTTACGAGAGGCCTAATGAAAAACTGTTTTTT. Encoded protein: CASSYERPNEKLFF.

The chain recombines TRBV11-2 with TRBJ2-5; tentative D call: TRBD1 (6 bases). The assigned J gene may be wrong: the sequence end matches TRBJ2-7 better. This CDR3 is 14 amino acids long. From germline, CDR1 is SGHAT and CDR2 FQNNGV. This CDR3 reads CASSLGVGGYEQYF. The CDR3 coding sequence is TGTGCCAGCAGCTTAGGGGTAGGGGGCTACGAGCAGTACTTC.

The chain uses TRBV19 and TRBJ1-2; 10 bases are shared with TRBD1. This CDR3 is 17 amino acids long. The junction had 11 bases not matched to a gene; V was cut back by 3 bases and J by 4 bases. CDR1 LNHDA and CDR2 SQIVND come from the germline V gene (reference sequence). CDR3 amino acids: CASSIPVGQGDIYGYTF. The CDR3 DNA sequence: TGTGCCAGTAGTATTCCGGTCGGACAGGGGGACATCTATGGCTACACCTTC.

This rearrangement joins TRBV5-4 to TRBJ2-5; TRBD1 aligns across 7 bases. The CDR3 extends over 15 amino acids. With V trimmed by 5 bases and J by 3 bases, 10 bases remained unmatched. Germline V gene data show CDR1 as SGHNT and CDR2 as YYREEE (reference sequence). The CDR3 bases are TGTGCCAGCAGAAACCTGACAGGGTGGGAAGAGACCCAGTACTTC. It encodes CASRNLTGWEETQYF. The full variable domain, completed using reference TRBV5-4 and TRBJ2-5, is ETGVTQSPTHLIKTRGQQVTLRCSSQSGHNTVSWYQQALGQGPQFIFQYYREEENGRGNFPPRFSGLQFPNYSSELNVNALELDDSALYLCASRNLTGWEETQYFGPGTRLLVL.

The genes are TRBV29-1 and TRBJ2-3; D possibly matches TRBD1 or TRBD2 (6 bases each). The germline V gene encodes CDR1 SQVTM and CDR2 ANQGSEA. The CDR3 length is 14 residues. V lost 5 bases to trimming and J lost 3 bases, with 15 bases between them. The CDR3 DNA reads as TGCAGCGTTCGGAGGGGCAGGGGAACAGATACGCAGTATTTT. The encoded protein is CSVRRGRGTDTQYF.

V and J are TRBV2 and TRBJ2-1, with D uncertain. Trimming removed 6 bases at V and 8 bases at J, with 17 bases between. The CDR3 spans 14 residues. Germline V gives CDR1 SNHLY, CDR2 FYNNEI. Here the CDR3 DNA reads TGTGCCAGCAGCGGCCATTTAATAGCCGATGAGCAGTTCTTC. This gives the protein CASSGHLIADEQFF.

CDR3 sequence reads: CASSVYSGRSSLYEQYF. CDR3 bases: TGTGCCAGCAGCGTGTATAGCGGGAGGTCCTCCCTTTACGAGCAGTACTTC. The chain combines TRBV11-2 with TRBJ2-5; 10 bases are a match to TRBD2. The end of the DNA fits TRBJ2-7 better, so the J call may be wrong. The CDR3 is 17 residues long. From germline, CDR1 is SGHAT and CDR2 FQNNGV.

The chain employs TRBV5-6 and TRBJ2-1; 7 bases line up with TRBD2. This CDR3 contains 12 residues. The J segment lost 7 bases and the V segment lost 4 bases, leaving 2 bases of the junction unmatched. The germline V gene encodes CDR1 SGHDT and CDR2 YYEEEE. The DNA for the CDR3 is TGTGCCAGCAGCATACTAGCGAATGAGCAGTTCTTC. It yields the protein CASSILANEQFF.

This clone was detected only once. V is TRBV28 and J is TRBJ2-5; D perhaps matches TRBD1 (5 bases). Germline V CDR1 and CDR2: MDHEN, SYDVKM. This CDR3 spans 15 amino acids. V was cut by 5 bases and J by 2 bases, with 15 bases left in between. The CDR3 here is CASSRSQGFQETQYF. In DNA form, the CDR3 reads TGTGCCAGCAGTCGATCTCAGGGTTTTCAAGAGACCCAGTACTTC.

A note on this clone: The sample holds other DNA sequences that translate to the same CDR3. CDR3 amino acids: CASSPLSGQGSNEQFF. The CDR3 nucleotides are TGTGCCAGCTCACCATTATCGGGACAGGGGAGCAATGAGCAGTTCTTC. This sequence joins TRBV18 and TRBJ2-1, with 10 bases fitting TRBD1. The CDR3 is 16 amino acids. Germline trimming cut 2 bases from V and 6 bases from J; bases unmatched to any gene: 7. Germline lookup yields CDR1 KGHSH and CDR2 LQKENI.

The chain links TRBV27 to TRBJ2-5; 16 nucleotides line up with TRBD2. The J segment lost 5 bases and the V segment lost 5 bases, leaving 8 bases of the junction unmatched. This CDR3 has 17 residues. Germline V gene sequence: CDR1 MNHEY, CDR2 SMNVEV (reference sequence). CDR3 DNA: TGTGCCAGCAGTCCCCCGGGACTAGCGGGAGGGGGGGAGACCCAGTACTTC. Translating gives CASSPPGLAGGGETQYF.

The chain links TRBV6-1 to TRBJ1-2; the D gene is possibly TRBD1 (6 bases). The length of the CDR3 is 14 residues. V dropped 0 bases and J dropped 4 bases, with 9 bases sitting between them. CDR1 and CDR2 from the germline V gene are MNHNS and SASEGT. CDR3 in amino acids: CASSEAGGIYGYTF. Written as DNA, the CDR3 is TGTGCCAGCAGTGAAGCAGGGGGTATCTATGGCTACACCTTC.

The chain carries TRBV2 and TRBJ2-7, with D uncertain. Germline V lookup: CDR1 SNHLY, CDR2 FYNNEI. The CDR3 spans 15 residues. V was cut by 2 bases and J by 4 bases, with 15 bases left in between. The CDR3, as DNA: TGTGCCAGCAGTGAATTTTCTGGGGTCTCGTACGAGCAGTACTTC. Protein product: CASSEFSGVSYEQYF.

J is TRBJ1-2 and V is TRBV5-5; weak D call: TRBD1 (6 bases). The CDR3 runs to 13 residues. The V end was cut by 4 bases, the J end by 12 bases, with 19 bases between. CDR1 is SGHKS and CDR2 is YYEKEE in the germline V gene (reference sequence). The CDR3 DNA sequence: TGTGCCAGCAGCCCCGCGGGGGGGGCTGGGGACACCTTC. Protein: CASSPAGGAGDTF.

The chain carries TRBV10-3 and TRBJ2-7, with a weak D call TRBD2 (6 bases). The CDR3 length is 14 residues. CDR1 and CDR2 (germline): ENHRY, SYGVKD. Deletions cut 4 bases from V and 3 bases from J, with 13 bases between. In DNA, the CDR3 is TGTGCCATCAGTGGGGACTCCCCGGGCTACGAGCAGTACTTC. Its protein is CAISGDSPGYEQYF.

This CDR3 reads CASTELPAGTEAFF. The CDR3 nucleotides are TGTGCCAGCACCGAACTTCCCGCGGGGACTGAAGCTTTCTTT. The chain links TRBV6-1 to TRBJ1-1; D is undetermined. Trimming took 7 bases from V and 5 from J, leaving 17 bases between them. Germline V gene sequence: CDR1 MNHNS, CDR2 SASEGT. The CDR3 runs to 14 residues.

This chain joins TRBV19 and TRBJ1-1; tentative D call: TRBD1 (5 bases). Germline V gene lookup returns CDR1 LNHDA and CDR2 SQIVND (reference sequence). Trimming cost V 10 bases and J 4 bases, with 19 bases left between them. This CDR3 comprises 14 residues. This CDR3 reads CATSGGAGITEAFF. Here the CDR3 DNA reads TGTGCCACCTCCGGTGGGGCAGGTATCACTGAAGCTTTCTTT. The full variable domain, completed using reference TRBV19 and TRBJ1-1, is DGGITQSPKYLFRKEGQNVTLSCEQNLNHDAMYWYRQDPGQGLRLIYYSQIVNDFQKGDIAEGYSVSREKKESFPLTVTSAQKNPTAFYLCATSGGAGITEAFFGQGTRLTVV.

The V and J genes are TRBV5-5 and TRBJ1-4; a weak D match, TRBD1 (5 bases). This CDR3 spans 15 amino acids. Trimming took 2 bases from V and 4 from J, leaving 12 bases between them. From germline, CDR1 is SGHKS and CDR2 YYEKEE (reference sequence). The CDR3 sequence: CASSFLQAYNEKLFF. For the CDR3, the DNA is TGTGCCAGCAGCTTCCTACAGGCGTATAATGAAAAACTGTTTTTT.

The chain combines TRBV11-2 with TRBJ2-2, with 10 nucleotides matching TRBD1. CDR3 length: 15 amino acids. V dropped 5 bases and J dropped 5; count of bases not matched to a gene: 5. Germline CDR1 is SGHAT and CDR2 is FQNNGV. The CDR3 DNA is TGTGCCAGCAGCCGGCCGGGACAGGGGACCGGGGAGCTGTTTTTT. Amino acid sequence: CASSRPGQGTGELFF.